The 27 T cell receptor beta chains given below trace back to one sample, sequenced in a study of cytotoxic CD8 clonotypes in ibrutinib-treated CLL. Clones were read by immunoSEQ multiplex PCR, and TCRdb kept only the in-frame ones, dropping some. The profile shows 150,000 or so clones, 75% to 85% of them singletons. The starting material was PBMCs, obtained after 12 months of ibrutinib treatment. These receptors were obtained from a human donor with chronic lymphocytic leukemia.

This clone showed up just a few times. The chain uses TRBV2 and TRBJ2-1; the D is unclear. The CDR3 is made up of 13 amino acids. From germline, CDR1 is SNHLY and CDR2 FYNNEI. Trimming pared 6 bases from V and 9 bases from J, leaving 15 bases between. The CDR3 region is CASSRYRSGEQFF. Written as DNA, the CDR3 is TGTGCCAGCAGCCGCTATAGGTCGGGTGAGCAGTTCTTC.

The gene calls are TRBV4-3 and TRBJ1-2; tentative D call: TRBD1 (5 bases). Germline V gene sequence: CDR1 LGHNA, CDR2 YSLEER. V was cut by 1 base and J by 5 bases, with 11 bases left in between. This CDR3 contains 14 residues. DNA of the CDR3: TGCGCCAGCAGCCAAGTTACATGGGGGTATGGCTACACCTTC. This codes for CASSQVTWGYGYTF.

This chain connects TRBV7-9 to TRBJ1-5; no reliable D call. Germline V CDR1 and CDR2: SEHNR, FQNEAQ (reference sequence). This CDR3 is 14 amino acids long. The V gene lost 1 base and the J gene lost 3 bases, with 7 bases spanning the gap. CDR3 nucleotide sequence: TGTGCCAGCAGCTTAGTAGAGGCCAATCAGCCCCAGCATTTT. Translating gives CASSLVEANQPQHF.

CDR3 sequence: CASSFAGDEQYF. The CDR3 DNA follows: TGTGCCAGCAGCTTCGCGGGGGACGAGCAGTACTTC. This chain uses TRBV11-2 with TRBJ2-7; 7 bases line up with TRBD2. Germline V gene data show CDR1 as SGHAT and CDR2 as FQNNGV. This CDR3 is built from 12 residues. V lost 3 bases and J lost 5; bases outside the gene matches: 1.

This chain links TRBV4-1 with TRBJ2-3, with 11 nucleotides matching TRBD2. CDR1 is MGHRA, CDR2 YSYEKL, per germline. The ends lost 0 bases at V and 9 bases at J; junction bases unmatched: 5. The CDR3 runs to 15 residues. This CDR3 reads CASSQDSPSGRTQYF. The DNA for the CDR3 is TGCGCCAGCAGCCAAGATTCCCCTAGCGGGAGGACGCAGTATTTT.

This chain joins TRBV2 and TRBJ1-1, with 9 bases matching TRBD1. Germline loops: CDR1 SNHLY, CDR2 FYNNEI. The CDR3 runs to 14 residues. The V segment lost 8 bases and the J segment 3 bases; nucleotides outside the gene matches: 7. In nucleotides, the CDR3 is TGTGCCAGCGTCGGACAGGGGAGGGACACTGAAGCTTTCTTT. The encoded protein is CASVGQGRDTEAFF.

The CDR3 reads CASSQGGRGEDSYEQYF. CDR3 coding DNA: TGTGCCAGCAGCCAAGGAGGGAGGGGGGAGGACTCCTACGAGCAGTACTTC. The rearrangement uses TRBV14 and TRBJ2-7, with D tentatively TRBD2 (7 bases). Trimming left V 1 base short and J 0 bases short, with 16 bases between. Germline V CDR1 and CDR2: SGHDN, FVKESK. The CDR3 length is 17 residues.

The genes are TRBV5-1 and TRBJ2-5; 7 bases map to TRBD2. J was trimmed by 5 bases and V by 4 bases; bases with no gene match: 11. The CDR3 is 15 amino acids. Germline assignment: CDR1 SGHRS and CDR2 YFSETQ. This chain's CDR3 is CASSLKRDLGETQYF. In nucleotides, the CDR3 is TGCGCCAGCAGCCTGAAGCGGGACTTGGGGGAGACCCAGTACTTC.

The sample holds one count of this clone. The CDR3 coding sequence is TGTGCCAGTAGTGCGACAGCCTGGCCCTACAATGAGCAGTTCTTC. It is translated as CASSATAWPYNEQFF. The gene calls are TRBV19 and TRBJ2-1; tentatively, D is TRBD1 (5 bases). From germline, CDR1 is LNHDA and CDR2 SQIVND (reference sequence). V lost 5 bases, J lost 2 bases, and 13 bases lay in between. The length of the CDR3 is 15 residues.

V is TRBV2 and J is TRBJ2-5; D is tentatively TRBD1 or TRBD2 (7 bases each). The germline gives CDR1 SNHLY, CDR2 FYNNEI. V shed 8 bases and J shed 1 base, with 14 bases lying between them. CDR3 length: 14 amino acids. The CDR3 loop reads CASGGRGLQETQYF. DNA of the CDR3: TGTGCCAGCGGAGGGAGGGGGCTCCAAGAGACCCAGTACTTC.

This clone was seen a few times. The CDR3 DNA reads as TGTGCCAGCAGCCACGGACGGAGCACTGAAGCTTTCTTT. This gives the protein CASSHGRSTEAFF. The gene calls are TRBV7-6 and TRBJ1-1; D remains ambiguous. Trimming took off 5 bases at V and 4 bases at J, with 11 bases between the two ends. This CDR3 is 13 amino acids long. Germline-derived CDR1 and CDR2 are SGHVS and FNYEAQ.

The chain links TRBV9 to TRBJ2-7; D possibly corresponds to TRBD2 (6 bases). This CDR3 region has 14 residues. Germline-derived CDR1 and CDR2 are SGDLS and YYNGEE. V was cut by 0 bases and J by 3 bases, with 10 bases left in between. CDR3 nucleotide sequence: TGTGCCAGCAGCGTAGGGAGGGGAAACTACGAGCAGTACTTC. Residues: CASSVGRGNYEQYF.

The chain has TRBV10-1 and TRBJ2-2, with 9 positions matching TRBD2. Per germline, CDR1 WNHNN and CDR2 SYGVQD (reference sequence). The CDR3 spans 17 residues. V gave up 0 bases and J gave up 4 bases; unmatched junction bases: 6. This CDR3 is CASSESTSGRSTGELFF. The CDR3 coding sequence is TGCGCCAGCAGTGAGTCGACGAGCGGGAGGTCCACCGGGGAGCTGTTTTTT.

CDR3 nucleotide sequence: TGCGCCAGCAGCGGACAGGGGGGGAGCAATGAGCAGTTCTTC. This sequence encodes CASSGQGGSNEQFF. V usage is TRBV5-1 and J usage is TRBJ2-1; 10 bases are a match to TRBD1. This CDR3 region has 14 residues. CDR1 is SGHRS, CDR2 YFSETQ, per germline. After removal of 4 bases from V and 6 bases from J, the junction contained 4 bases not matched to a gene.

The CDR3 sequence: CASSLGDSLNTEAFF. CDR3 sequence (DNA): TGTGCCAGCAGCTTAGGGGACAGCTTGAACACTGAAGCTTTCTTT. The chain couples TRBV7-9 to TRBJ1-1; 7 nucleotides match TRBD1. With 1 base clipped from V and 0 bases from J, the junction kept 2 bases outside the gene matches. Germline V gene data show CDR1 as SEHNR and CDR2 as FQNEAQ (reference sequence). CDR3 length equals 15 residues. The full variable domain, completed using reference TRBV7-9 and TRBJ1-1, is DTGVSQNPRHKITKRGQNVTFRCDPISEHNRLYWYRQTLGQGPEFLTYFQNEAQLEKSRLLSDRFSAERPKGSFSTLEIQRTEQGDSAMYLCASSLGDSLNTEAFFGQGTRLTVV.

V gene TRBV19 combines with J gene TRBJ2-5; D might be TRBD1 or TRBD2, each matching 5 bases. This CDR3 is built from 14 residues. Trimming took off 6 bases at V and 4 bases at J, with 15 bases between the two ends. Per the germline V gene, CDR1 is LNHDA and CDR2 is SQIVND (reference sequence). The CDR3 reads CASSLGSRAETQYF. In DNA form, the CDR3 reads TGTGCCAGTAGCCTGGGGAGCAGGGCAGAGACCCAGTACTTC.

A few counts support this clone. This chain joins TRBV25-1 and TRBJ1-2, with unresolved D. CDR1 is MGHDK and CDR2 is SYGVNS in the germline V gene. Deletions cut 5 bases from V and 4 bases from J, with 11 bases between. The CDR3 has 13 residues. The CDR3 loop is CASSPSGVYGYTF. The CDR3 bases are TGTGCCAGCAGTCCCTCCGGGGTCTATGGCTACACCTTC.

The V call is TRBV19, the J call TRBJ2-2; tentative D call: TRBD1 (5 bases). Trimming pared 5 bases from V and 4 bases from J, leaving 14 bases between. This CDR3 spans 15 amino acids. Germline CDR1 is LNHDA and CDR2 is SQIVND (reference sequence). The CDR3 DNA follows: TGTGCCAGTAGTGAGCAGGGCTGGGGCACCGGGGAGCTGTTTTTT. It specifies CASSEQGWGTGELFF.

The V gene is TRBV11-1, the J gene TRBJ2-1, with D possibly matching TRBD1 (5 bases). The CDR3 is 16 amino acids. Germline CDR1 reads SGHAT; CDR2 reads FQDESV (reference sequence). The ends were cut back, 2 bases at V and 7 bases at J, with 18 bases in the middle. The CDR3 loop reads CASSLSLPGLRNEQFF. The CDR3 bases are TGTGCCAGCAGCTTAAGCCTACCAGGGTTGAGGAATGAGCAGTTCTTC.

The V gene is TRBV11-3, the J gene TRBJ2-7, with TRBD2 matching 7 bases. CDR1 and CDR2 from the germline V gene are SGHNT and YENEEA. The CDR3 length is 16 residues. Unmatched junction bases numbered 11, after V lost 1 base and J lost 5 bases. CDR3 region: CASSLVGEGLTDEQYF. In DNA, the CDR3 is TGTGCCAGCAGCTTAGTGGGGGAGGGTTTGACCGACGAGCAGTACTTC.

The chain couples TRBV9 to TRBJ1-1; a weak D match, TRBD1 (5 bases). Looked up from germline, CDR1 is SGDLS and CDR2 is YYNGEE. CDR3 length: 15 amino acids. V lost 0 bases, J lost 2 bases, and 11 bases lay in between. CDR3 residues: CASSVEGSRNTEAFF. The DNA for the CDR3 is TGTGCCAGCAGCGTAGAGGGGTCCCGAAACACTGAAGCTTTCTTT.

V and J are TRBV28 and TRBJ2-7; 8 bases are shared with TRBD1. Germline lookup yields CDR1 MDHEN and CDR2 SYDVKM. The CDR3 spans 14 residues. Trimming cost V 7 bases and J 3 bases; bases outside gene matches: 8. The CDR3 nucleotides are TGTGCCAGCACTCCCGGGGGACAGGTCTACGAGCAGTACTTC. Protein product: CASTPGGQVYEQYF.

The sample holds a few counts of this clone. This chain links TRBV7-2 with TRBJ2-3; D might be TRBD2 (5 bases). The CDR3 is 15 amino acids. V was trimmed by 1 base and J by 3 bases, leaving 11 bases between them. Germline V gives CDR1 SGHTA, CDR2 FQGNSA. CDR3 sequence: CASSLGLARTDTQYF. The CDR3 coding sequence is TGTGCCAGCAGCTTAGGTCTAGCCCGAACAGATACGCAGTATTTT.

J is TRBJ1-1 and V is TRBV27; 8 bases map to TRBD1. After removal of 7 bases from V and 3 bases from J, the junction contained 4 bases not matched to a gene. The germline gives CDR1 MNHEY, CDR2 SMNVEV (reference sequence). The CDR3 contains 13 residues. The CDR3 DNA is TGTGCCAGCACAGACAGGGGAGACACTGAAGCTTTCTTT. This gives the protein CASTDRGDTEAFF.

As DNA, the CDR3 is TGTGCCAGCAGTTACGGGGAGGGGGGACCGAACACTGAAGCTTTCTTT. Translation: CASSYGEGGPNTEAFF. The genes are TRBV6-5 and TRBJ1-1, with D perhaps matching TRBD1 (6 bases). Trimming took off 2 bases at V and 1 base at J, with 14 bases between the two ends. The CDR3 length is 16 residues. CDR1 is MNHEY and CDR2 is SVGAGI in the germline V gene.

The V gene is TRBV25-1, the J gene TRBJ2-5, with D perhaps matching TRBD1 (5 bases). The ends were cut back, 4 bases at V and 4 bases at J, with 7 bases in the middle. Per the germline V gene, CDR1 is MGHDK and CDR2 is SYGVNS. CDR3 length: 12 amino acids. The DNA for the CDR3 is TGTGCCAGCAGTGGGCAGGGAGAGACCCAGTACTTC. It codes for CASSGQGETQYF.

The CDR3 region has the DNA TGTGCCAGCAGCTTGAGGGGGAGCTCCTACAATGAGCAGTTCTTC. Its translation: CASSLRGSSYNEQFF. The rearrangement joins TRBV16 to TRBJ2-1; a possible D gene is TRBD1 (6 bases). V was trimmed by 5 bases and J by 0 bases, leaving 11 bases between them. Germline lookup yields CDR1 KGHSY and CDR2 FQNENV. This CDR3 has 15 amino acids.